This is a list of T cell receptor beta chains from one sample in a study of regulatory T cells in long-lasting Graves disease. A single record per CDR3 protein comes from TCRdb applying MiXCR to the multiplex PCR reads. Here the sample spans approximately 400,000 distinct CDR3 sequences, about 15% being singletons. These sequences were also reported in another study, on T cells in Graves' hyperthyroidism and ophthalmopathy.

Sequenced material: peripheral blood mononuclear cells (PBMCs), taken at new diagnosis, from a patient treated with antithyroid drugs. The source of these receptors is a woman aged 25 to 39 with Graves disease. The CDR3 runs from the conserved cysteine through the conserved F or W. The D gene is left open where the match is weak. Expanded clones get a size class; other rows say once, few or many, or leave the size out.

d_call	clone_size	v_call	j_call	cdr3_aa	cdr3_nt
TRBD1	-	TRBV4-1	TRBJ1-1	CASRDLGQMNTEAFF	TGCGCCAGCAGGGATTTGGGACAGATGAACACTGAAGCTTTCTTT
-	many	TRBV12-3/TRBV12-4	TRBJ2-1	CASSRANEQFF	TGTGCCAGCAGCCGAGCAAATGAGCAGTTCTTC
-	-	TRBV3-1	TRBJ1-4	CASSQGGGASGEKLFF	TGTGCCAGCAGCCAAGGGGGTGGGGCGAGCGGTGAAAAACTGTTTTTT
-	-	TRBV19	TRBJ1-1	CASSIGAQLNTEAFF	TGTGCCAGTAGTATAGGGGCACAGTTAAACACTGAAGCTTTCTTT
-	many	TRBV24-1	TRBJ1-1	CATSDTYAGEAFF	TGTGCCACCAGTGATACCTATGCGGGAGAAGCTTTCTTT
-	many	TRBV20-1	TRBJ2-2	CSANEGTNTGELFF	TGCAGTGCAAACGAGGGGACAAACACCGGGGAGCTGTTTTTT
TRBD1	few	TRBV27	TRBJ1-6	CASTTPQGAQSPLHF	TGTGCCAGCACAACTCCTCAGGGGGCACAATCACCCCTCCACTTT
-	many	TRBV20-1	TRBJ2-7	CSASPGSYEQYF	TGCAGTGCTAGTCCCGGATCCTACGAGCAGTACTTC
-	many	TRBV6-2/TRBV6-3	TRBJ2-1	CASSYSDPWNNEQFF	TGTGCCAGCAGTTACTCGGACCCCTGGAACAATGAGCAGTTCTTC
TRBD1	-	TRBV6-1	TRBJ1-6	CASRTSGGAYYNSPLHF	TGTGCCAGCAGGACCTCAGGGGGCGCGTACTATAATTCACCCCTCCACTTT
-	many	TRBV6-2/TRBV6-3	TRBJ1-6	CASSDPSWFRNSPLHF	TGTGCCAGCAGTGACCCGTCGTGGTTCCGGAATTCACCCCTCCACTTT
-	many	TRBV12-3/TRBV12-4	TRBJ1-1	CASSLVADTEAFF	TGTGCCAGCAGTTTGGTGGCAGACACTGAAGCTTTCTTT
-	many	TRBV13	TRBJ2-7	CASSSTDFSYEQYF	TGTGCCAGCAGCTCGACAGACTTCTCCTACGAGCAGTACTTC
-	many	TRBV3-1	TRBJ2-3	CASSQDRLAWDTQYF	TGTGCCAGCAGCCAAGATCGTCTAGCCTGGGATACGCAGTATTTT
-	few	TRBV28	TRBJ1-1	CASSLFLLPGSGSEAFF	TGTGCCAGCAGTTTATTTCTGCTCCCAGGGTCCGGGTCTGAAGCTTTCTTT
-	few	TRBV6-5	TRBJ2-7	CASSYGGDSYEQYF	TGTGCCAGCAGTTATGGGGGCGACTCCTACGAGCAGTACTTC
TRBD1	many	TRBV3-1	TRBJ1-1	CASSPGTGGYHTPPEAFF	TGTGCCAGCAGCCCGGGGACAGGGGGCTACCACACTCCCCCTGAAGCTTTCTTT
TRBD2	many	TRBV12-3/TRBV12-4	TRBJ2-7	CASSRTSGFSYEQYF	TGTGCCAGCAGCAGGACTAGCGGGTTCTCCTACGAGCAGTACTTC
TRBD2	many	TRBV6-1	TRBJ2-7	CASSEGGGRPYEQYF	TGTGCCAGCAGTGAAGGGGGCGGGAGACCCTACGAGCAGTACTTC
-	many	TRBV10-3	TRBJ2-2	CAISASPGAIGGELFF	TGTGCCATCAGCGCCTCCCCAGGGGCCATCGGCGGGGAGCTGTTTTTT
-	many	TRBV10-3	TRBJ1-1	CAISLNSGLNTEAFF	TGTGCCATCAGCCTGAACAGTGGGTTGAACACTGAAGCTTTCTTT
TRBD1	-	TRBV19	TRBJ1-4	CASSFDRGPDEKLFF	TGTGCCAGTAGTTTCGACAGGGGGCCGGATGAAAAACTGTTTTTT
-	many	TRBV28	TRBJ2-3	CASRRVGTDTQYF	TGTGCCAGCCGAAGGGTGGGTACAGATACGCAGTATTTT
TRBD2	many	TRBV6-4	TRBJ2-1	CASSEGREGHNEQFF	TGTGCCAGCAGTGAGGGTCGGGAGGGCCACAATGAGCAGTTCTTC
-	many	TRBV12-3/TRBV12-4	TRBJ1-5	CASSQMAEHNQPQHF	TGTGCCAGCAGTCAGATGGCGGAGCACAATCAGCCCCAGCATTTT
-	few	TRBV4-2	TRBJ1-3	CASSQDWSGSGNTIYF	TGTGCCAGCAGCCAAGATTGGTCGGGTTCGGGAAACACCATATATTTT
-	few	TRBV20-1	TRBJ1-5	CSASPSSDNQPQHF	TGCAGTGCTAGCCCCTCGTCGGACAATCAGCCCCAGCATTTT
-	many	TRBV2	TRBJ2-7	CASSDISRQVPKDF	TGTGCCAGCAGTGACATATCGAGACAGGTCCCCAAAGACTTC
-	many	TRBV3-1	TRBJ2-7	CASSQYGEQYF	TGTGCCAGCAGCCAATATGGGGAGCAGTACTTC
-	-	TRBV6-1	TRBJ2-1	CASSVAPDNEQFF	TGTGCCAGCAGTGTAGCTCCGGACAATGAGCAGTTCTTC
-	-	TRBV11-3	TRBJ2-2	CASSFTGPRPGELFF	TGTGCCAGCAGCTTCACGGGCCCGAGGCCCGGGGAGCTGTTTTTT
-	few	TRBV20-1	TRBJ2-2	CSANSRAGGPPGELFF	TGCAGTGCTAACTCTAGGGCAGGTGGACCGCCCGGGGAGCTGTTTTTT
-	many	TRBV7-3	TRBJ2-3	CASSLTSAGSGADTQYF	TGTGCCAGCAGCCTGACTTCTGCCGGGAGTGGCGCAGATACGCAGTATTTT
TRBD1	many	TRBV11-3	TRBJ2-7	CASSPGTVPYF	TGTGCCAGCAGCCCCGGGACAGTGCCGTACTTC
-	few	TRBV15	TRBJ1-3	CATSRGGQLGNTIYF	TGTGCCACCAGCAGAGGAGGACAACTGGGAAACACCATATATTTT
TRBD2	many	TRBV14	TRBJ2-3	CASSSETGLAGGGGTDTQYF	TGTGCCAGCAGCTCTGAAACGGGACTAGCGGGAGGCGGGGGCACAGATACGCAGTATTTT
-	-	TRBV30	TRBJ2-1	CAWSPGKNGQFF	TGTGCCTGGAGTCCTGGAAAAAATGGGCAGTTCTTC
TRBD1	few	TRBV5-1	TRBJ2-6	CASSTGQGRFGANVLTF	TGCGCCAGCAGCACCGGACAGGGCAGGTTTGGGGCCAACGTCCTGACTTTC
-	many	TRBV7-3	TRBJ2-6	CASSLEGAGANVLTF	TGTGCCAGCAGCTTAGAGGGGGCTGGGGCCAACGTCCTGACTTTC
-	few	TRBV27	TRBJ2-5	CATRASRGETQYF	TGTGCCACCCGGGCCTCCCGTGGGGAGACCCAGTACTTC
-	-	TRBV20-1	TRBJ1-2	CSARFGRSGYTF	TGCAGTGCTAGGTTCGGTCGGAGTGGCTACACCTTC
TRBD2	many	TRBV20-1	TRBJ2-2	CSARDPWTSGRGELFF	TGCAGTGCTAGAGACCCTTGGACTAGCGGGAGAGGGGAGCTGTTTTTT
TRBD2	many	TRBV27	TRBJ2-3	CASSLRVAGVRGTDTQYF	TGTGCCAGCAGTTTACGGGTAGCGGGAGTGAGAGGCACAGATACGCAGTATTTT
TRBD2	many	TRBV20-1	TRBJ2-7	CSATQVPSGNEEQYF	TGCAGTGCTACGCAAGTGCCGAGCGGGAATGAAGAGCAGTACTTC